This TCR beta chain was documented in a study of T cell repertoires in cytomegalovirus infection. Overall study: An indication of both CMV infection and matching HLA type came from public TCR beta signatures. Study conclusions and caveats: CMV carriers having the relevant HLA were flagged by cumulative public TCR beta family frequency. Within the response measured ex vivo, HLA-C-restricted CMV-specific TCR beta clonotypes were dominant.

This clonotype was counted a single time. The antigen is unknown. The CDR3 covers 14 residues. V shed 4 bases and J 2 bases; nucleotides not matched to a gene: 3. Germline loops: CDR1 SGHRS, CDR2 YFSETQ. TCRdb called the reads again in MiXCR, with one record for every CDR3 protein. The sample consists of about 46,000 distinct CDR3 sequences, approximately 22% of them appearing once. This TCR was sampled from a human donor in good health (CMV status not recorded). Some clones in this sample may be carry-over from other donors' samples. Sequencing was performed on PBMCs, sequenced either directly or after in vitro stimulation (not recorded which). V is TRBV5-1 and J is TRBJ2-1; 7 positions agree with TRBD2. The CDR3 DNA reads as TGCGCCAGCAGCCCTAGCGGTACCTACAATGAGCAGTTCTTC. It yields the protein CASSPSGTYNEQFF.